Listed below are T cell receptor beta chains from one sample, sequenced in a study of blood T cell repertoires in COVID-19. Profiled with immunoSEQ multiplex PCR; TCRdb holds only in-frame clones, not every one. The sample has approximately 300,000 clones; around 87% are singletons. Sequencing input: PBMCs or T cells enriched from blood (not recorded which). The receptors derive from a woman aged 18-29 years with acute COVID-19. CDR3s include the opening cysteine and the closing phenylalanine or tryptophan. The D gene is left open where the match is weak. Where a row states a size, it is once, few, many or the class of an expanded clone; other rows omit it.

D gene	J gene	V gene	clone size	CDR3 protein	CDR3 DNA
TRBD2	TRBJ2-7	TRBV27	NA	CASSLESGSSYEQYF	TGTGCCAGCAGCCTCGAAAGCGGGAGCTCCTACGAGCAGTACTTC
TRBD1	TRBJ1-3	TRBV10-3	NA	CAITQGQVENTIYF	TGTGCCATCACCCAGGGACAGGTTGAAAACACCATATATTTT
TRBD2	TRBJ2-1	TRBV27	NA	CASSFRVAGKNEQFF	TGTGCCAGCAGTTTCAGGGTAGCGGGAAAGAATGAGCAGTTCTTC
TRBD1	TRBJ1-1	TRBV28	NA	CASSGQGLDPAAEAFF	TGTGCCAGCAGTGGACAGGGACTGGACCCCGCCGCTGAAGCTTTCTTT
NA	TRBJ2-7	TRBV14	NA	CASSALYEQYF	TGTGCCAGCAGCGCACTCTACGAGCAGTACTTC
NA	TRBJ2-2	TRBV24-1	once	CATSDLGQSNTGELFF	TGTGCCACCAGTGATTTAGGACAGTCGAACACCGGGGAGCTGTTTTTT
NA	TRBJ1-1	TRBV10-3	NA	CAIADNTEAFF	TGTGCCATCGCGGATAACACTGAAGCTTTCTTT
NA	TRBJ1-2	TRBV11-2	NA	CASSLDPDYGYTF	TGTGCCAGCAGCTTAGACCCAGACTATGGCTACACCTTC
TRBD2	TRBJ2-5	TRBV27	NA	CASNSGGPWETQYF	TGTGCCAGCAACTCGGGGGGGCCTTGGGAGACCCAGTACTTC
TRBD2	TRBJ2-1	TRBV3-1/TRBV3-2	NA	CASSGGTSAHNEQFF	TGTGCCAGCAGCGGCGGGACTAGCGCCCACAATGAGCAGTTCTTC
NA	TRBJ1-1	TRBV4-1	once	CASSFFRQGLDTEAFF	TGCGCCAGCAGCTTTTTCCGTCAGGGGCTCGACACTGAAGCTTTCTTT
NA	TRBJ1-1	TRBV2	NA	CASLRTEAFF	TGTGCCAGCTTACGGACTGAAGCTTTCTTT
NA	TRBJ2-1	TRBV19	NA	CASSIRSGSKDEQFF	TGTGCCAGTAGTATTAGAAGCGGAAGTAAGGATGAGCAGTTCTTC
TRBD2	TRBJ2-1	TRBV29-1	NA	CSVAWTSGKFSEQFF	TGCAGCGTCGCATGGACTAGCGGGAAGTTTAGTGAGCAGTTCTTC
NA	TRBJ1-6	TRBV2	NA	CASSEGAALHF	TGTGCCAGCAGTGAGGGGGCAGCCCTCCACTTT
NA	TRBJ1-1	TRBV28	NA	CASSSQENTEAFF	TGTGCCAGCAGTTCACAAGAGAACACTGAAGCTTTCTTT
NA	TRBJ1-1	TRBV10-3	NA	CAISESNTEAFF	TGTGCCATCAGTGAATCAAACACTGAAGCTTTCTTT
NA	TRBJ1-5	TRBV15	once	CATSRRANQPQHF	TGTGCCACCAGCAGGAGGGCCAATCAGCCCCAGCATTTT
TRBD2	TRBJ2-3	TRBV7-3	NA	CASSSGTSPRTDTQYF	TGTGCCAGCAGCTCCGGGACTAGCCCCCGCACAGATACGCAGTATTTT
NA	TRBJ2-3	TRBV5-6	NA	CASSLLTTGTSTDTQYF	TGTGCCAGCAGCTTGTTGACTACCGGGACTAGCACAGATACGCAGTATTTT
TRBD1	TRBJ2-7	TRBV29-1	NA	CSGGTGLDEQYF	TGCAGCGGCGGGACAGGGCTCGACGAGCAGTACTTC
NA	TRBJ2-7	TRBV11-3	NA	CASSPGTLYSYEQYF	TGTGCCAGCAGCCCCGGGACTCTTTACTCCTACGAGCAGTACTTC
TRBD2	TRBJ2-7	TRBV27	NA	CASSLASGSPLSYEQYF	TGTGCCAGCAGTTTGGCTAGCGGGAGTCCCCTCTCCTACGAGCAGTACTTC
NA	TRBJ1-1	TRBV12-3/TRBV12-4	NA	CASSTGFPEAFF	TGTGCCAGCAGCACAGGGTTCCCTGAAGCTTTCTTT
NA	TRBJ1-1	TRBV11-2	NA	CASTRSGWITEAFF	TGTGCCAGCACGAGGTCGGGGTGGATCACTGAAGCTTTCTTT
TRBD1	TRBJ2-7	TRBV19	NA	CASSWDSSYEQYF	TGTGCCAGTAGTTGGGACAGCTCCTACGAGCAGTACTTC
NA	TRBJ1-1	TRBV28	NA	CASSLGGNTEAFF	TGTGCCAGCAGTTTGGGGGGGAACACTGAAGCTTTCTTT